The T cell receptor beta chain described here comes from a study of CD8 T cells in Susac syndrome. Study outcomes and limitations: None of the CD4+ T cell repertoires in Susac syndrome showed clonal expansion.

The CDR3 is 17 amino acids. The V end was cut by 2 bases, the J end by 0 bases, with 14 bases between. Germline V gene data show CDR1 as SGHAT and CDR2 as FQNNGV. The RNA, about 0.5 to 1 ug, was put through reverse transcription using random hexamers. In TCRdb, the immunoSEQ multiplex PCR reads were re-called with MiXCR into one record per CDR3 protein. The repertoire holds approximately 190,000 distinct CDR3 sequences, roughly nine tenths seen once, with approximately 0.09% in the top ten. Concerning this clonotype: What it recognizes is unknown.

Specimen: CD4+ T cells from PBMCs. The TCR was taken from a human donor with Susac syndrome. The V gene is TRBV11-2, the J gene TRBJ2-1, with a possible D match to TRBD2 (6 bases). The CDR3 is CASSLSGSKPSYNEQFF. The CDR3 DNA reads as TGTGCCAGCAGCTTAAGCGGGTCTAAGCCCTCCTACAATGAGCAGTTCTTC.